This T cell receptor (beta chain) was identified in a study of T cell changes during pregnancy in multiple sclerosis. V was pared by 3 bases and J by 0 bases, with 2 bases of the junction left unmatched. The CDR3 totals 16 residues. Per germline, CDR1 SGHTS and CDR2 YDEGEE. Here immunoSEQ multiplex PCR was the method, and the copy in TCRdb shows in-frame clones only, minus some. The data hold just over 80,000 clones, with 90% to 95% observed a single time. The rearrangement joins TRBV5-8 to TRBJ2-2; 10 bases line up with TRBD1. Sample: peripheral blood, taken in the second trimester of pregnancy. The receptor comes from a female donor with multiple sclerosis, enrolled in a pregnancy study. CDR3 loop: CASSWGTGANTGELFF. CDR3 nucleotides: TGTGCCAGCAGCTGGGGGACAGGGGCGAACACCGGGGAGCTGTTTTTT.